Below, 21 T cell receptor beta chains from the same sample are listed, as sequenced in a study of response to subunit inactivated influenza vaccine. Via MiXCR, TCRdb re-called the RT-PCR reads, giving one row per CDR3 protein. The sample yields roughly 570,000 distinct CDR3 sequences, 13% seen once. Material: PBMCs from blood, obtained 35 to 45 days after vaccination. The receptors derive from a man in his fifties who received an inactivated influenza vaccine.

This clonotype was seen only a few times. The rearrangement joins TRBV2 to TRBJ2-2; 8 bases are shared with TRBD1. V was pared by 7 bases and J by 6 bases, with 7 bases of the junction left unmatched. The CDR3 totals 14 residues. Germline values: CDR1 SNHLY, CDR2 FYNNEI. CDR3 nucleotide sequence: TGTGCCAGCAACAAGGACAGGGTTCCCGGGGAGCTGTTTTTT. Its protein is CASNKDRVPGELFF.

The sample holds a few counts of this clonotype. V gene TRBV24-1 combines with J gene TRBJ2-3; tentatively, D is TRBD1 (5 bases). The V and J ends lost 4 bases and 4 bases respectively, with 23 bases between them. Per germline, CDR1 KGHDR and CDR2 SFDVKD. CDR3 length: 18 residues. CDR3 protein: CATSDTRQGRNQADTQYF. The CDR3 region has the DNA TGTGCCACCAGTGACACCCGGCAGGGTAGAAACCAAGCAGATACGCAGTATTTT.

The chain recombines TRBV7-2 with TRBJ2-5, with 8 positions matching TRBD1. CDR1 and CDR2 from the germline V gene are SGHTA and FQGNSA. The CDR3 runs to 15 residues. Trimming removed 1 base from V and 7 bases from J; junction bases left unmatched: 8. The CDR3 sequence is CASSLGSGGWGTQYF. In DNA, the CDR3 is TGTGCCAGCAGCTTAGGGTCAGGGGGCTGGGGGACCCAGTACTTC.

The V and J genes are TRBV24-1 and TRBJ2-7, with D unclear. This CDR3 comprises 12 residues. Trimming left V 6 bases short and J 5 bases short, with 10 bases between. CDR1 is KGHDR, CDR2 SFDVKD, per germline. The CDR3 bases are TGTGCCACCAGTCAGTACGGCAACGAGCAGTACTTC. It translates to CATSQYGNEQYF.

This clonotype has ten or more counts. This chain links TRBV11-2 with TRBJ1-6, with D maybe TRBD1 (5 bases). V was pared by 2 bases and J by 7 bases, with 12 bases between. CDR1 is SGHAT and CDR2 is FQNNGV in the germline V gene. The CDR3 loop spans 15 amino acids. The CDR3 region has the DNA TGTGCCAGCAGCTTATCAGGGCGAAGCAATTCACCCCTCCACTTT. Protein: CASSLSGRSNSPLHF.

The V gene is TRBV9, the J gene TRBJ2-2, with TRBD1 identical over 10 bases. V shed 3 bases and J 3 bases; nucleotides not matched to a gene: 2. The CDR3 is 15 amino acids. Germline V CDR1 and CDR2: SGDLS, YYNGEE. This CDR3 is CASSGTGGYTGELFF. CDR3 sequence (DNA): TGTGCCAGCAGCGGGACAGGGGGTTACACCGGGGAGCTGTTTTTT.

The V gene is TRBV5-8, the J gene TRBJ2-7; D is uncertain. The V end was cut by 4 bases, the J end by 3 bases, with 11 bases between. Germline V gene sequence: CDR1 SGHTS, CDR2 YDEGEE. The CDR3 is 13 residues long. DNA for the CDR3: TGTGCCAGCAGCCCGTTCCAGTACTACGAGCAGTACTTC. It is translated as CASSPFQYYEQYF.

This clonotype has a handful of counts. The chain recombines TRBV6-1 with TRBJ2-1, with 11 bases fitting TRBD2. V lost 5 bases to trimming and J lost 4 bases; unmatched junction nucleotides: 4. The CDR3 consists of 15 residues. Per the germline V gene, CDR1 is MNHNS and CDR2 is SASEGT. This CDR3 is CASSKLAGGYNEQFF. The CDR3 bases are TGTGCCAGCAGTAAGCTAGCGGGGGGTTACAATGAGCAGTTCTTC.

The table lists this clonotype with a few counts. This chain joins TRBV6-2 or TRBV6-3 and TRBJ1-6; tentative D call: TRBD1 (5 bases). Trimming cost V 2 bases and J 10 bases, with 15 bases left between them. The CDR3 extends over 15 amino acids. Germline lookup yields CDR1 MNHEY and CDR2 SVGEGT. The CDR3 bases are TGTGCCAGCAGTTACGTTGGGGCCAGTGGGTCACCCCTCCACTTT. Encoded protein: CASSYVGASGSPLHF.

This clonotype was counted a few times. The chain employs TRBV12-3 or TRBV12-4 and TRBJ2-5; 7 nucleotides align to TRBD1. The V and J ends lost 7 bases and 1 base, in that order; junction bases with no gene match: 3. This CDR3 comprises 13 residues. DNA for the CDR3: TGTGCCAGCACCGGGACAGCCCAAGAGACCCAGTACTTC. It encodes CASTGTAQETQYF.

This clonotype was detected only a few times. The CDR3 loop reads CASSFPPGVRGGTGELFF. DNA for the CDR3: TGTGCCAGCAGCTTCCCCCCCGGGGTTAGGGGGGGCACCGGGGAGCTGTTTTTT. This chain links TRBV11-1 with TRBJ2-2; tentative D call: TRBD2 (7 bases). CDR1 SGHAT and CDR2 FQDESV come from the germline V gene (reference sequence). This CDR3 is 18 amino acids long. Trimming cost V 3 bases and J 4 bases, with 21 bases left between them.

This sequence joins TRBV9 and TRBJ1-1; perhaps TRBD1 as D (5 bases). V lost 0 bases and J 2 bases, leaving 8 bases between the germline ends. This CDR3 contains 14 residues. Germline lookup yields CDR1 SGDLS and CDR2 YYNGEE. CDR3 region: CASSVVGQNTEAFF. For the CDR3, the DNA is TGTGCCAGCAGCGTAGTCGGACAAAACACTGAAGCTTTCTTT.

This clonotype was detected many times. The chain recombines TRBV2 with TRBJ1-5; D gene ambiguous. V was clipped by 2 bases and J by 0 bases, with 8 bases between them. The CDR3 length is 15 residues. CDR1 is SNHLY, CDR2 FYNNEI, per germline. In DNA form, the CDR3 reads TGTGCCAGCAGTGAAAGCTGGTATAGCAATCAGCCCCAGCATTTT. Translated: CASSESWYSNQPQHF.

This clonotype was observed a few times. This rearrangement joins TRBV5-5 to TRBJ1-5; D is unresolved. CDR1 and CDR2 (germline): SGHKS, YYEKEE (reference sequence). V was shortened by 1 base and J by 6 bases, with 17 bases between the two germline ends. The CDR3 totals 16 residues. CDR3 nucleotide sequence: TGTGCCAGCAGCTTGTTTCCGGGGTATCCCATTCAGCCCCAGCATTTT. Its protein is CASSLFPGYPIQPQHF.

V is TRBV3-1 and J is TRBJ2-2; D is unclear. This CDR3 region has 16 residues. V was clipped by 6 bases and J by 1 base, with 15 bases between them. CDR1 and CDR2 (germline): LGHDT, YNNKEL (reference sequence). CDR3 bases: TGTGCCAGCAGACATTACGGGTCCATGAACACCGGGGAGCTGTTTTTT. Amino acids: CASRHYGSMNTGELFF.

This clonotype has ten or more counts. This chain joins TRBV3-1 and TRBJ1-5; possible D gene TRBD1, 5 bases. V lost 2 bases and J 6 bases, leaving 11 bases between the germline ends. The CDR3 has 14 amino acids. Germline V CDR1 and CDR2: LGHDT, YNNKEL (reference sequence). The DNA for the CDR3 is TGTGCCAGCAGCCAACGAGACAGCTCTCAGCCCCAGCATTTT. Amino acids: CASSQRDSSQPQHF.

The J gene is TRBJ2-1, the V gene TRBV4-2; D gene unclear. With 4 bases removed from V and 5 bases from J, the gap between germline ends came to 18 bases. This CDR3 comprises 16 residues. Germline V gene lookup returns CDR1 LGHNA and CDR2 YNFKEQ. CDR3 region: CASSRPGPRVNNEQFF. The CDR3 DNA follows: TGTGCCAGCAGCCGACCCGGGCCCCGGGTTAACAATGAGCAGTTCTTC.

CDR3 region: CASSHPGTSKYEQYF. Here the CDR3 DNA reads TGCGCCAGCAGCCATCCCGGGACATCTAAATACGAGCAGTACTTC. The rearrangement uses TRBV4-1 and TRBJ2-7, with a tentative D call TRBD1 (6 bases). Trimming left V 3 bases short and J 4 bases short, with 16 bases between. The CDR3 runs 15 residues. Germline V CDR1 and CDR2: MGHRA, YSYEKL.

This clonotype has only a few counts. The chain combines TRBV14 with TRBJ2-2, with D tentatively TRBD1 (5 bases). The CDR3 consists of 16 residues. Germline lookup yields CDR1 SGHDN and CDR2 FVKESK. Between the trimmed V and J ends, which lost 6 bases and 0 bases, there was a span of 14 bases. CDR3 DNA sequence: TGTGCCAGCAGTCCACCGGCCAGGGCGAACACCGGGGAGCTGTTTTTT. This encodes CASSPPARANTGELFF. The entire variable domain, with the rest obtained from reference TRBV14 and TRBJ2-2, is as follows: EAGVTQFPSHSVIEKGQTVTLRCDPISGHDNLYWYRRVMGKEIKFLLHFVKESKQDESGMPNNRFLAERTGGTYSTLKVQPAELEDSGVYFCASSPPARANTGELFFGEGSRLTVL.

This clonotype has a count of ten or more. The V and J genes are TRBV10-2 and TRBJ1-2; maybe TRBD1 (6 bases). Germline V gives CDR1 WSHSY, CDR2 SAAADI. The length of the CDR3 is 11 residues. Trimming cost V 7 bases and J 5 bases, with 8 bases left between them. CDR3 in DNA: TGCGCCAGCACGCAGGGGTATGGCTACACCTTC. Encoded protein: CASTQGYGYTF.

The chain links TRBV5-1 to TRBJ2-3; a weak D match, TRBD1 (7 bases). The CDR3 covers 16 residues. With 1 base removed from V and 2 bases from J, the gap between germline ends came to 14 bases. Germline values: CDR1 SGHRS, CDR2 YFSETQ. CDR3: CASSLQEGAFTDTQYF. The CDR3 DNA reads TGCGCCAGCAGCTTGCAGGAGGGGGCCTTCACAGATACGCAGTATTTT.